This TCR beta chain was profiled in a study of cytomegalovirus exposure and HLA in healthy donors (dated by TCRdb to about 2017). For the wider study: According to an earlier analysis of 587 of the donors, about 179 million T cells yielded 120 million or so unique TCR beta sequences and about 300 Gb of sequence data. About 330 gigabases of sequencing data and 75 million to 85 million unique TCR sequences made up an early release that covered fewer than 650 HLA-typed donors. Of the roughly 400 genotyped donors, 75% to 85% were placed in the genetic ancestry cluster associated with self-reported Caucasian donors. The study aimed to test whether cataloging public T cell receptors could reveal signatures of past pathogen exposure. The T cell repertoires of 670 or so subjects were profiled by immunosequencing and related to cytomegalovirus serostatus. Besides the first cohort of 550 to 750 subjects, a separate validation cohort made up of roughly 120 different subjects was used. To predict cytomegalovirus infection status, the study brought together high-throughput TCR immunosequencing, statistical association of individual TCRs with disease status, and machine learning. In a later analysis, previously published TCR beta repertoires from several hundred donors were re-analyzed and high-resolution HLA genotyping was added so that TCR occurrence patterns could be studied. The later analysis used no new phenotypic data to find candidate immune exposures, relying instead on TCR beta sequences and their occurrence across donors. An earlier analysis of some 500 of the donors applied high-throughput TCR beta sequencing to assess whether each TCR beta V gene segment acted as functional or pseudogenic. Donor age, sex, ethnicity and CMV serostatus were compiled together with the repertoire data. Genome-wide SNP genotypes for about 65% of the roughly 670 donors were used in a later genetic analysis, which treated that subset as a discovery cohort. All discovery cohort repertoires had been generated on a single sequencing platform. Class I and class II HLA loci were covered by the typing at four-digit resolution. The number of typed donors differed by locus: about 629-630 for A, B, C, DRB1 and DQB1; some 500 for DQA1; around 580 for DPA1; and some 430 for DPB1. About five DR-DQ haplotypes were handled as single units for association and clustering, since linkage in the cohort was strong. Across about 370 genotyped donors of the cohort, an average of about 220,000 unique TCR beta nucleotide sequences per donor were sequenced, and around 19% of those sequences were non-productive. Here is what the overall study found, with its caveats: Across donors, most TCR sequences were observed very rarely, whereas some public TCRs were present in many individuals. In a later genetic analysis, a missense DCLRE1C variant was associated with V-gene and J-gene trimming of TCR beta chains, and the association was replicated in an independent cohort. In a later analysis, HLA-associated TCR beta chains were found to be more clonally expanded and to have lower generation probabilities than equally common non-associated chains. Because HLA typing was unavailable for some donors at each locus, only the typed subset was used in association tests. In a later analysis, several top co-occurrence clusters were reported to appear linked to parvovirus B19, influenza, CMV and Epstein-Barr virus. According to a later analysis, most CMV-associated TCR beta chains appeared to be HLA-restricted, and the HLA associations seemed to be driven largely by CMV exposure. In both the original and validation cohorts, the classifier was reported to diagnose cytomegalovirus status with high specificity and sensitivity. Some 15 rarely observed V segments, including chromosome 9 orphons, were excluded from the earlier analysis of approximately 500 of the donors because counts were too low. Broadly in line with IMGT annotations, most TCR beta V segments showed up in productive rearrangements about 87% or about 30% of the time in an earlier analysis of approximately 640 of the donors. Because the 87-base-pair reads could not distinguish some IMGT-functional V segments, including TRBV6-2 and TRBV6-3, those segments were excluded. A total of 164 TCR beta chains were listed by the study as associated with cytomegalovirus. In vitro tests confirmed that three of the cytomegalovirus-associated TCR beta chains recognize cytomegalovirus antigens. In a later analysis, the rate of TCR association differed among HLA loci, with DRB1 alleles having the most associated TCRs and HLA-C alleles having the fewest. The cohort was sequenced for TCR beta chains only, and without alpha or paired-chain data the features that could be detected were limited. In a later genetic analysis, fewer N-insertions in productive TCRs were reported among donors in an Asian-associated ancestry cluster than the 666-donor mean. When HLA alleles, especially DR and DQ, strongly co-occurred, TCR associations were difficult to assign to individual alleles. Sequencing depth was assumed to be roughly uniform across donors in the presence/absence analyses, though that assumption may not hold. The authors suggested that the approach could potentially be extended to other disease states and immunological phenotypes. At a false discovery rate of 0.05, a later analysis linked 16,951 TCR beta sequences to specific HLA alleles. A further reported finding was that TCR beta sequences accurately predicted the HLA-A and HLA-B alleles for most subjects in the first cohort. A cluster of highly shared sequence variants was judged likely to represent a technical artifact of the sequencing pipeline. Correlated functional status among segregating V segments might be attributable to linkage disequilibrium, but an unknown experimental factor could not be ruled out. Immune exposure information for the cohort was limited to CMV serostatus.

Receptor amplification or capture employed the immunoSEQ multiplex PCR assay. For the multiplex PCR, a mixture combining 60 forward primers for TCR Vbeta segments and 13 reverse primers for TCR Jbeta segments was used. The CDR3 region of rearranged TCR beta genes was amplified from genomic DNA by a multiplex PCR assay. The amplified TCR beta libraries were sequenced on the Illumina HiSeq System as 87-base-pair reads. For the original study's pipeline: A later analysis counted about 80 million unique TCR beta chains across the 666 repertoires, and 10 million to 11 million of these chains were shared by at least two donors. Raw reads were error-corrected and collapsed into unique sequences by a nearest-neighbor algorithm in which closely related sequences were merged to remove PCR and sequencing errors. CDR3 sequences were aligned to IMGT reference sequences to assign V, D and J gene segments. Each retained sequence needed at least a six-nucleotide match to both a V gene segment and a J gene segment. Rearrangements were called productive when the CDR3 lacked stop codons and stayed in frame with V and J; all others were non-productive. CDR3 was defined according to IMGT convention as the region running from the second conserved V-encoded cysteine to the conserved J-encoded phenylalanine. Sequences without an unambiguous match to a single V gene segment were excluded from the earlier analysis of a few hundred of the donors. An earlier analysis of under 750 of the donors called V segments functional above 56.7% productive rearrangements and segregating when the between-donor standard deviation exceeded 5%. To diagnose cytomegalovirus status from the catalog of TCR beta chain sequences, a statistical classification framework was built. V and J gene assignment, in a later analysis, came from comparing TCR nucleotide sequences with IMGT/GENE-DB human TR gene sequences. In a later analysis, CDR3 sequences and most-parsimonious VDJ recombination scenarios were assigned using the TCRdist pipeline. In a later analysis, each TCR beta chain was defined by its CDR3 amino acid sequence together with its V-gene family, and reads lacking a unique V-gene family were excluded. In a later analysis, 450 to 600 highly shared, low-generation-probability nucleotide sequences were removed to address suspected cross-contamination and a sequencing artifact. In a later analysis, a clonal expansion index was calculated for each public chain from normalized within-repertoire ranks of inferred template counts. In a later analysis, generation probabilities were computed using a VDJ recombination model fitted to out-of-frame rearrangements, and the results were checked against IGoR. In a later analysis, TCR-TCR, TCR-HLA and TCR-CMV co-occurrence was scored with hypergeometric tests, and a repertoire-size bias correction was applied to TCR pairs. In a later analysis, false discovery rates were estimated by permuting HLA or CMV assignments 20 times. In a later analysis, co-occurring TCRs were grouped with DBSCAN, and TCRdist sequence similarity was added when clustering was performed within HLA-allele-positive subsets. Repertoires with fewer than 30,000 or more than 120,000 public chains, plus five repertoires with anomalous nucleotide sharing, were excluded from co-occurrence clustering. TCRdb mirrors the immuneACCESS table, restricted to in-frame sequences. Some clones are absent from its copies; in checked studies, under half trace to an unresolved V gene, and the reason for the others is unknown. V and J calls plus clone size are reproduced from that table; the DNA served to infer D and trimming. The sample yields 150,000 to 200,000 clones; 81% were counted once. The ten largest make up around 1.9% of the sample.

This clone was detected a few times. Its binding antigen is unknown. One base away there is no much larger clone; base qualities are not given. In total, about 650 healthy bone marrow donors made up the cohort. At the time of sampling, every cohort member was nominally healthy, though immune exposures that went unrecorded were likely present. The donor tested CMV seronegative and was one of the 352 seronegative cohort members. Every donor gave a peripheral blood sample, and the peripheral blood mononuclear cells from that sample were used for TCR beta sequencing. Genomic DNA extraction from the blood cell samples was performed with the Qiagen DNeasy Blood Extraction Kit. Via the germline V gene, CDR1 is LGHNA and CDR2 YSLEER. Compared with germline, V lacks 4 bases and J lacks 4 bases; bases without a gene match: 2. The CDR3, from cysteine to phenylalanine, totals 15 residues. Of the read, only the CDR3 DNA is kept; its 45 bases are in frame from base 1.

This clonotype was obtained from a young man in good health and CMV-seronegative. Sequencing was done on a sample of PBMCs. This chain is built from TRBV4-3 and TRBJ2-7; 15 middle bases align to TRBD2. The CDR3 is CASSRGLAGGYEQYF. The nucleotide sequence reads TGCGCCAGCAGCCGAGGACTAGCGGGAGGGTACGAGCAGTACTTC.